These 24 T cell receptor beta chains were sequenced from one sample in a study of a mutant IDH1 vaccine in newly diagnosed glioma. The table came from immunoSEQ multiplex PCR; TCRdb's copy has only in-frame clones and leaves some out. The table shows about 25,000 clones, with 55% to 75% occurring only once. Time point indicated: week 11, during vaccination. Topical imiquimod was applied with each vaccine dose, which held 300 ug of mutant IDH1 20-mer peptide. These receptors' antigens are unknown. The sample consisted of peripheral blood mononuclear cells (PBMCs), taken from a glioma patient whose treatment included an IDH1 peptide vaccine. These receptors were obtained from a man younger than 30 with glioma. Some clones in this sample may be carry-over from other donors' samples.

The CDR3 loop is CAWSVPGQQYF. The CDR3 DNA sequence: TGTGCCTGGAGTGTACCGGGTCAACAGTACTTC. The chain combines TRBV30 with TRBJ2-5, with D uncertain. Germline V lookup: CDR1 GTSNPN, CDR2 SVGIG (reference sequence). Deletions cut 0 bases from V and 11 bases from J, with 10 bases between. The CDR3 extends over 11 amino acids.

The V and J genes are TRBV28 and TRBJ2-1; tentatively, D is TRBD1 (5 bases). CDR1 is MDHEN and CDR2 is SYDVKM in the germline V gene. The CDR3 contains 14 residues. V shed 8 bases and J shed 2 bases, with 13 bases lying between them. CDR3: CASHSQGPYNEQFF. The DNA of the CDR3 is TGTGCCAGCCATAGTCAGGGCCCCTACAATGAGCAGTTCTTC.

This sequence joins TRBV2 and TRBJ1-2; perhaps TRBD1 as D (5 bases). Trimming removed 6 bases from V and 8 bases from J, with 19 bases in between. This CDR3 spans 14 amino acids. Germline V CDR1 and CDR2: SNHLY, FYNNEI. The CDR3 nucleotides read TGTGCCAGCAGAGTAGACAGCTCTCTCGGCGGCTACACCTTC. Translation gives CASRVDSSLGGYTF.

The chain employs TRBV4-2 and TRBJ1-1, with a possible D match to TRBD1 (6 bases). The CDR3 loop spans 15 amino acids. Germline V lookup: CDR1 LGHNA, CDR2 YNFKEQ. Between the trimmed V and J ends, which lost 5 bases and 2 bases, there was a span of 15 bases. The DNA of the CDR3 is TGTGCCAGCAGCAACAGGTACAGGGATAACACTGAAGCTTTCTTT. This codes for CASSNRYRDNTEAFF.

The chain uses TRBV27 and TRBJ2-7; 13 bases agree with TRBD2. Germline CDR1 reads MNHEY; CDR2 reads SMNVEV (reference sequence). The V segment lost 5 bases and the J segment 2 bases; nucleotides outside the gene matches: 6. The CDR3 covers 16 residues. The CDR3 protein is CASSPTSGRAPYEQYF. CDR3 DNA sequence: TGTGCCAGCAGTCCCACTAGCGGGAGGGCCCCCTACGAGCAGTACTTC.

The chain is built from TRBV5-6 and TRBJ1-4, with 9 nucleotides matching TRBD1. The trim removed 3 bases at V and 5 bases at J, leaving 5 bases unmatched. This CDR3 contains 15 residues. In germline, CDR1 is SGHDT, CDR2 YYEEEE. As DNA, the CDR3 is TGTGCCAGCAGCTCTATGGGACAGGGAAATGAAAAACTGTTTTTT. It yields the protein CASSSMGQGNEKLFF.

This clone was counted a few times. This chain uses TRBV10-3 with TRBJ1-6, with no clear D. The ends were cut back, 3 bases at V and 4 bases at J, with 13 bases in the middle. The germline V gene has CDR1 ENHRY and CDR2 SYGVKD. This CDR3 spans 16 amino acids. As DNA, the CDR3 is TGTGCCATCAGTGATGATATGACGCCTTATAATTCACCCCTCCACTTT. This translates into CAISDDMTPYNSPLHF.

V is TRBV15 and J is TRBJ2-1, with 9 bases identical to TRBD2. The V gene end was trimmed by 1 base and the J gene end by 10 bases; junction bases not matched to a gene: 2. Per germline, CDR1 LNHNV and CDR2 YYDKDF (reference sequence). The CDR3 spans 13 residues. This CDR3 is CATSRGLADEQFF. The DNA for the CDR3 is TGTGCCACCAGCAGAGGACTAGCGGACGAGCAGTTCTTC.

The chain joins TRBV19 to TRBJ1-5; possibly TRBD1 for D (6 bases). Between the trimmed V and J ends, which lost 6 bases and 7 bases, there was a span of 10 bases. CDR1 and CDR2 (germline): LNHDA, SQIVND (reference sequence). CDR3 size: 12 residues. The CDR3 DNA reads TGTGCCAGTAGACCACAGGGCCAGCCCCAGCATTTT. It encodes CASRPQGQPQHF.

This clone was detected only once. The genes are TRBV7-8 and TRBJ2-1; a possible D gene is TRBD2 (6 bases). V lost 2 bases and J lost 7, with 27 bases in between. The CDR3 is 19 residues long. CDR1 is SGHVS and CDR2 is FQNEAQ in the germline V gene. Here the CDR3 reads CASSLTGQLASFLPNEQFF. CDR3 sequence (DNA): TGTGCCAGCAGCTTAACGGGCCAGCTAGCGTCGTTTTTGCCGAATGAGCAGTTCTTC. The full variable domain, rest sourced from reference TRBV7-8 and TRBJ2-1, is GAGVSQSPRYKVAKRGQDVALRCDPISGHVSLFWYQQALGQGPEFLTYFQNEAQLDKSGLPSDRFFAERPEGSVSTLKIQRTQQEDSAVYLCASSLTGQLASFLPNEQFFGPGTRLTVL.

The chain links TRBV6-5 to TRBJ2-3; D not resolved. Germline assignment: CDR1 MNHEY and CDR2 SVGAGI. Trimming removed 0 bases from V and 2 bases from J, with 9 bases in between. The CDR3 length is 15 residues. The CDR3 spells CASSYSNGHTDTQYF. The CDR3 coding sequence is TGTGCCAGCAGTTACTCTAATGGCCACACAGATACGCAGTATTTT.

This clone was detected once. The rearrangement uses TRBV6-1 and TRBJ2-7; D is perhaps TRBD2 (5 bases). This CDR3 has 14 amino acids. The germline CDR1 and CDR2 sequences are MNHNS and SASEGT. Trimming left V 2 bases short and J 6 bases short, with 14 bases between. The CDR3 is CASSEWRRVGEQYF. CDR3 DNA: TGTGCCAGCAGTGAATGGCGGCGGGTAGGCGAGCAGTACTTC.

In DNA, the CDR3 is TGCGCCAGCAGCTTGACTGCCTTAGGATACGAGCAGTACTTC. Translation gives CASSLTALGYEQYF. The chain uses TRBV5-1 and TRBJ2-7; D gene ambiguous. The germline V and J ends were trimmed by 1 base and 4 bases, with 12 bases remaining between them. The CDR3 totals 14 residues. CDR1 and CDR2 (germline): SGHRS, YFSETQ.

The chain carries TRBV7-8 and TRBJ1-1; possible D gene TRBD1, 6 bases. The germline V gene encodes CDR1 SGHVS and CDR2 FQNEAQ. Trimming took 2 bases from V and 4 from J, leaving 11 bases between them. The CDR3 is made up of 14 amino acids. The CDR3 loop is CASSLPGGLTEAFF. Here the CDR3 DNA reads TGTGCCAGCAGCTTACCCGGGGGCCTCACTGAAGCTTTCTTT.

The chain is built from TRBV7-6 and TRBJ2-7; 9 bases map to TRBD1. CDR3 length: 15 amino acids. V lost 0 bases to trimming and J lost 3 bases; unmatched junction nucleotides: 3. Germline values: CDR1 SGHVS, CDR2 FNYEAQ. The CDR3 loop reads CASSLAGDRDYEQYF. The CDR3 DNA follows: TGTGCCAGCAGCTTAGCGGGGGACAGGGACTACGAGCAGTACTTC.

In its sample, this clone was seen a few times. The genes are TRBV5-5 and TRBJ1-1; D unclear. This CDR3 is 12 amino acids long. V was trimmed by 2 bases and J by 6 bases, leaving 8 bases between them. Germline values: CDR1 SGHKS, CDR2 YYEKEE (reference sequence). CDR3 amino acids: CASSFAGAEAFF. CDR3 coding DNA: TGTGCCAGCAGCTTTGCTGGGGCTGAAGCTTTCTTT.

The chain joins TRBV5-1 to TRBJ1-2; 8 nucleotides match TRBD1. Germline lookup yields CDR1 SGHRS and CDR2 YFSETQ. J lost 4 bases, V lost 4 bases, and 3 bases had no gene match. The CDR3 consists of 13 residues. The CDR3 region is CASSAGTGYGYTF. The CDR3 DNA reads as TGCGCCAGCAGCGCTGGGACAGGCTATGGCTACACCTTC. Supplemented by reference TRBV5-1 and TRBJ1-2, the full variable domain reads KAGVTQTPRYLIKTRGQQVTLSCSPISGHRSVSWYQQTPGQGLQFLFEYFSETQRNKGNFPGRFSGRQFSNSRSEMNVSTLELGDSALYLCASSAGTGYGYTFGSGTRLTVV.

V gene TRBV7-2 combines with J gene TRBJ2-2, with 10 bases lining up with TRBD2. CDR3 size: 14 residues. Trimming cost V 6 bases and J 7 bases; bases outside gene matches: 5. CDR1 is SGHTA and CDR2 is FQGNSA in the germline V gene. In DNA form, the CDR3 reads TGTGCCAGCAGTAGTACTAGCGGGGTCGGGGAGCTGTTTTTT. This encodes CASSSTSGVGELFF.

The chain uses TRBV9 and TRBJ2-7, with D perhaps given as TRBD1 or TRBD2 (5 bases each). V was pared by 4 bases and J by 0 bases, with 14 bases between. Germline loops: CDR1 SGDLS, CDR2 YYNGEE. The CDR3 is 15 amino acids. CDR3 loop: CASSSGLGSSYEQYF. The CDR3 DNA follows: TGTGCCAGCAGCTCAGGGTTAGGGAGCTCCTACGAGCAGTACTTC.

The genes are TRBV2 and TRBJ2-7; 7 bases fit TRBD1. The germline gives CDR1 SNHLY, CDR2 FYNNEI. This CDR3 has 14 amino acids. V was clipped by 3 bases and J by 1 base; unmatched bases: 3. The DNA for the CDR3 is TGTGCCAGCAGTGACGACAGGGTTTCCTACGAGCAGTACTTC. Encoded protein: CASSDDRVSYEQYF.

V and J are TRBV18 and TRBJ1-6; D gene ambiguous. Between the trimmed V and J ends, which lost 2 bases and 13 bases, there was a span of 18 bases. Germline assignment: CDR1 KGHSH and CDR2 LQKENI. This CDR3 region has 15 residues. In nucleotides, the CDR3 is TGTGCCAGCTCACCAGTTGGAGGGCCCTTGGATCCCCTCCACTTT. It is translated as CASSPVGGPLDPLHF.

The rearrangement joins TRBV7-9 to TRBJ2-1, with TRBD2 matching over 8 bases. V lost 5 bases to trimming and J lost 2 bases; unmatched junction nucleotides: 11. This CDR3 has 17 residues. Germline CDR1 SEHNR, CDR2 FQNEAQ (reference sequence). In nucleotides, the CDR3 is TGTGCCAGCAGCCGCTCCCTTTTAGCGGGGACCTACAATGAGCAGTTCTTC. Translation gives CASSRSLLAGTYNEQFF.

V is TRBV19 and J is TRBJ2-3; the D gene is possibly TRBD2 (6 bases). The germline V gene has CDR1 LNHDA and CDR2 SQIVND (reference sequence). This CDR3 is 12 amino acids long. V was cut by 6 bases and J by 6 bases, with 10 bases left in between. The CDR3 sequence: CASRLSGDTQYF. As DNA, the CDR3 is TGTGCCAGTAGGTTGAGCGGGGATACGCAGTATTTT.

The rearrangement uses TRBV7-2 and TRBJ2-3; TRBD2 might be the D (6 bases). CDR1 is SGHTA, CDR2 FQGNSA, per germline. The CDR3 sequence is 17 residues long. The ends were cut back, 4 bases at V and 0 bases at J, with 17 bases in the middle. CDR3 sequence (DNA): TGTGCCAGCAGCTCTAAGGGGCAAACTAGCAGCACAGATACGCAGTATTTT. This encodes CASSSKGQTSSTDTQYF.